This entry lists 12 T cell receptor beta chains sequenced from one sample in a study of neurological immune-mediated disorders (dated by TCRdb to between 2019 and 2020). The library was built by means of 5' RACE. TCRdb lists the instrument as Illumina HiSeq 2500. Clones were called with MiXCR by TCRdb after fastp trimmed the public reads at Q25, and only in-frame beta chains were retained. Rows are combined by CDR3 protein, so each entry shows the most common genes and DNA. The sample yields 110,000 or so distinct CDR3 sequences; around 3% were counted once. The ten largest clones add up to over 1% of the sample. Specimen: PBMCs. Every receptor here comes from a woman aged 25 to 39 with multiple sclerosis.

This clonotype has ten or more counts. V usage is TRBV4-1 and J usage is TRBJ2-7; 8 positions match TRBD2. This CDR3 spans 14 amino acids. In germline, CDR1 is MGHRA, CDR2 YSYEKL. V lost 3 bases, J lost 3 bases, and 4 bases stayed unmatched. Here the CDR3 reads CASSQAGGGYEQYF. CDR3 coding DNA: TGCGCCAGCAGCCAGGCGGGGGGAGGCTACGAGCAGTACTTC.

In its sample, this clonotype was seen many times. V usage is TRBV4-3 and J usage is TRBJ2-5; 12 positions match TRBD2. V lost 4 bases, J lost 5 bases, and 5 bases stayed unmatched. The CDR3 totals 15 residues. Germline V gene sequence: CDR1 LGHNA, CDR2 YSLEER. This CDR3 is CASSPGLAGTETQYF. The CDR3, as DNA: TGCGCCAGCAGCCCTGGACTAGCGGGAACGGAGACCCAGTACTTC.

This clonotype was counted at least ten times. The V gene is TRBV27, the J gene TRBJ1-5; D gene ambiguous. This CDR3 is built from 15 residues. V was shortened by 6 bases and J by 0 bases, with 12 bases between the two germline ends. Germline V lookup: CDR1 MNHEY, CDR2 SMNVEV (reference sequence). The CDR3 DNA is TGTGCCAGCAGGAAGGAACGATATAGCAATCAGCCCCAGCATTTT. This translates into CASRKERYSNQPQHF.

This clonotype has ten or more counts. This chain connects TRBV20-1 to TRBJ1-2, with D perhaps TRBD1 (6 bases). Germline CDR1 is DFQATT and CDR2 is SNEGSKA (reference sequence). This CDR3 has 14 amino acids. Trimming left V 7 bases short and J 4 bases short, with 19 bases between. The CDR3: CSVGSNRVGYGYTF. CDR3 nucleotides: TGCAGTGTGGGCTCTAACAGGGTGGGCTATGGCTACACCTTC.

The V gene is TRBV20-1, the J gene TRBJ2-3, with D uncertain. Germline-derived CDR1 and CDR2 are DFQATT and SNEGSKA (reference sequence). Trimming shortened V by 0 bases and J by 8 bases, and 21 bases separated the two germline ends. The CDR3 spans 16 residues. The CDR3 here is CSARDLVAPTWGTQYF. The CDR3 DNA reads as TGCAGTGCTAGAGATCTGGTCGCCCCAACATGGGGTACGCAGTATTTT.

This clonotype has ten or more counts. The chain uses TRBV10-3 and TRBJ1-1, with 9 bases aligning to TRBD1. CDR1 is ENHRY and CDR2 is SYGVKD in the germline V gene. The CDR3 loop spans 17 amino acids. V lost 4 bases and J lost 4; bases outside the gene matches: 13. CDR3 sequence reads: CAISASTGTGYTTEAFF. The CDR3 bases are TGTGCCATCAGTGCCAGTACTGGGACAGGGTATACCACTGAAGCTTTCTTT.

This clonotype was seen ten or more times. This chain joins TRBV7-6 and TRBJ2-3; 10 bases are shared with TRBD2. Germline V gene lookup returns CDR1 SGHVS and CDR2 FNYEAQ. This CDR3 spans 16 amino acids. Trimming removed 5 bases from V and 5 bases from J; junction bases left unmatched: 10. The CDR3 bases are TGTGCCAGCAGCCCCCCCTTAGCGGGGGGAGGAGATACGCAGTATTTT. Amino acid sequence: CASSPPLAGGGDTQYF.

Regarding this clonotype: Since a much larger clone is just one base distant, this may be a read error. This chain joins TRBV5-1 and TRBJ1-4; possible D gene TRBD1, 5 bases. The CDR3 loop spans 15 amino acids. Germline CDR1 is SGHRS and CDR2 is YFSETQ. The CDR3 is CASSVQGEGNETLFF. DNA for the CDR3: TGCGCCAGCAGCGTGCAAGGGGAGGGAAATGAAACACTGTTTTTT.

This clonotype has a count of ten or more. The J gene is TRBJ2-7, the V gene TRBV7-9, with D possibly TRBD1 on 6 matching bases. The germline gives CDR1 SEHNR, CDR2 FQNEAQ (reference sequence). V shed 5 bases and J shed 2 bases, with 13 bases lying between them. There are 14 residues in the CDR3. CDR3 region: CASSPDRRTYEQYF. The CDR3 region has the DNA TGTGCCAGCAGCCCAGACAGGAGGACCTACGAGCAGTACTTC.

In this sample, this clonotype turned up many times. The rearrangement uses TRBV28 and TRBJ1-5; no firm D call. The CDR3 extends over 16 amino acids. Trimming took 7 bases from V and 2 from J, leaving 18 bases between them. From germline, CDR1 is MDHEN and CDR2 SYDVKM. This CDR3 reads CASKFRGIRGNQPQHF. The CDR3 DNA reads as TGTGCCAGCAAGTTTCGGGGAATAAGAGGCAATCAGCCCCAGCATTTT.

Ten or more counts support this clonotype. The CDR3 loop reads CASGGTRGLNEQFF. The CDR3 region has the DNA TGTGCCAGCGGGGGGACTAGAGGGCTAAATGAGCAGTTCTTC. The chain links TRBV6-6 to TRBJ2-1; 8 bases match TRBD2. Germline lookup yields CDR1 MNHNY and CDR2 SVGAGI (reference sequence). This CDR3 comprises 14 residues. Trimming took 8 bases from V and 7 from J; bases not matched to a gene: 10.

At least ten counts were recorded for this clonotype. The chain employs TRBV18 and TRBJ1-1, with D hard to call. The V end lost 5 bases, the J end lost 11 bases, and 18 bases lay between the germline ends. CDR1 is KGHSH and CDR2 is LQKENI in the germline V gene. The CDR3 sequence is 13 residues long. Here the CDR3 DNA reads TGTGCCAGCTCAGATTCCGGGAATTCGAGGGCTTTCTTT. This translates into CASSDSGNSRAFF. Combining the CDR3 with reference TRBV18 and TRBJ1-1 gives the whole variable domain NAGVMQNPRHLVRRRGQEARLRCSPMKGHSHVYWYRQLPEEGLKFMVYLQKENIIDESGMPKERFSAEFPKEGPSILRIQQVVRGDSAAYFCASSDSGNSRAFFGQGTRLTVV.